The 21 T cell receptor beta chains given below trace back to one sample, sequenced in a study of shared clonotypes between healthy human individuals. The method was immunoSEQ multiplex PCR; TCRdb's version includes in-frame clones alone and lacks a portion of them. The profile covers 300,000 to 400,000 clones, with around 70% appearing a single time and more than 9% taken by the ten largest. The sample was memory CD4+ T cells sorted from blood. Specified subset: CD45RA-negative fraction. The receptors here all came from a young man in good health.

This clone was counted once. The J gene is TRBJ2-2, the V gene TRBV6-1, with TRBD1 matching 8 bases. Trimming at V came to 6 bases and at J to 4 bases, leaving 4 bases not matched to a gene. Germline assignment: CDR1 MNHNS and CDR2 SASEGT. This CDR3 spans 14 amino acids. The chain's CDR3 is CASRPTGVTGELFF. DNA for the CDR3: TGTGCCAGCAGGCCGACAGGGGTCACCGGGGAGCTGTTTTTT.

The chain uses TRBV5-1 and TRBJ2-1, with no clear D. The CDR3 loop spans 14 amino acids. CDR1 and CDR2 from the germline V gene are SGHRS and YFSETQ. Between the trimmed V and J ends, which lost 4 bases and 0 bases, there was a span of 8 bases. For the CDR3, the DNA is TGCGCCAGCAGCCCTCAGAGCTCCTACAATGAGCAGTTCTTC. Its translation: CASSPQSSYNEQFF. Together with reference TRBV5-1 and TRBJ2-1, the CDR3 gives the full variable domain: KAGVTQTPRYLIKTRGQQVTLSCSPISGHRSVSWYQQTPGQGLQFLFEYFSETQRNKGNFPGRFSGRQFSNSRSEMNVSTLELGDSALYLCASSPQSSYNEQFFGPGTRLTVL.

This sequence joins TRBV30 and TRBJ2-3, with TRBD2 identical over 9 bases. CDR1 and CDR2 (germline): GTSNPN, SVGIG (reference sequence). The CDR3 contains 15 residues. V gave up 6 bases and J gave up 1 base; unmatched junction bases: 8. CDR3 sequence reads: CACPSVAGGTDTQYF. The CDR3 DNA is TGTGCCTGTCCGTCTGTAGCGGGAGGCACAGATACGCAGTATTTT.

The rearrangement uses TRBV18 and TRBJ1-3; maybe TRBD1 (6 bases). There are 16 residues in the CDR3. Trimming stripped 4 bases from V and 1 base from J, with 14 bases between. Germline V CDR1 and CDR2: KGHSH, LQKENI. The CDR3 DNA follows: TGTGCCAGCTCACAGGTAGAACAGGGTTCTGGAAACACCATATATTTT. It yields the protein CASSQVEQGSGNTIYF. Filled out from reference TRBV18 and TRBJ1-3, the complete variable domain reads NAGVMQNPRHLVRRRGQEARLRCSPMKGHSHVYWYRQLPEEGLKFMVYLQKENIIDESGMPKERFSAEFPKEGPSILRIQQVVRGDSAAYFCASSQVEQGSGNTIYFGEGSWLTVV.

V usage is TRBV6-5 and J usage is TRBJ2-1; D may correspond to TRBD1 or TRBD2 (5 bases each). V lost 5 bases and J lost 1, with 12 bases in between. The germline CDR1 and CDR2 sequences are MNHEY and SVGAGI. This CDR3 region has 15 residues. CDR3 amino acids: CASSPMWGSYNEQFF. CDR3 bases: TGTGCCAGCAGTCCTATGTGGGGGTCCTACAATGAGCAGTTCTTC.

The rearrangement joins TRBV2 to TRBJ2-1; 7 positions agree with TRBD1. Germline lookup yields CDR1 SNHLY and CDR2 FYNNEI. V dropped 6 bases and J dropped 2; count of bases not matched to a gene: 1. The CDR3 extends over 13 amino acids. In nucleotides, the CDR3 is TGTGCCAGCAGAGGGACAGCCTACAATGAGCAGTTCTTC. Translation gives CASRGTAYNEQFF.

This chain uses TRBV20-1 with TRBJ2-3; unclear D gene. The CDR3 totals 10 residues. V was pared by 5 bases and J by 11 bases, with 11 bases between. Germline CDR1 is DFQATT and CDR2 is SNEGSKA (reference sequence). CDR3 loop: CSAVHPLQYF. For the CDR3, the DNA is TGCAGTGCTGTCCATCCCCTGCAGTATTTT.

In DNA form, the CDR3 reads TGTGCCAGCTCACCATGGACTGCTAGCACAGATACGCAGTATTTT. Protein product: CASSPWTASTDTQYF. V usage is TRBV18 and J usage is TRBJ2-3; perhaps TRBD2 as D (5 bases). There are 15 residues in the CDR3. V lost 2 bases and J lost 0, with 9 bases in between. CDR1 is KGHSH and CDR2 is LQKENI in the germline V gene.

The V gene is TRBV30, the J gene TRBJ2-3; 16 bases align to TRBD2. The length of the CDR3 is 16 residues. The V gene's germline CDR1 is GTSNPN and CDR2 SVGIG (reference sequence). J lost 5 bases, V lost 2 bases, and 4 bases had no gene match. CDR3 bases: TGTGCCTGGAGTCTTGGGACTAGCGGGAGGGTAGATACGCAGTATTTT. This encodes CAWSLGTSGRVDTQYF.

The rearrangement uses TRBV19 and TRBJ2-1, with a tentative D call TRBD2 (6 bases). The germline V gene has CDR1 LNHDA and CDR2 SQIVND (reference sequence). V dropped 3 bases and J dropped 7 bases, with 16 bases sitting between them. The CDR3 runs 15 residues. The CDR3 is CASSIWAGIGNEQFF. In nucleotides, the CDR3 is TGTGCCAGTAGTATTTGGGCGGGAATTGGGAATGAGCAGTTCTTC.

For the CDR3, the DNA is TGCGCCAGCAGCCAGGCCCCCGCCGCGGCTAATGAAAAACTGTTTTTT. Protein: CASSQAPAAANEKLFF. The chain employs TRBV4-3 and TRBJ1-4, with no clear D. CDR3 length: 16 residues. The germline V gene encodes CDR1 LGHNA and CDR2 YSLEER. The ends were cut back, 3 bases at V and 3 bases at J, with 14 bases in the middle.

This clone was found many times. CDR3 coding DNA: TGTGCCAGCAGCCTCGGGGCACCCGAGGAGCAGTTCTTC. This translates into CASSLGAPEEQFF. This chain uses TRBV2 with TRBJ2-1; tentatively, D is TRBD1 or TRBD2 (5 bases each). V was cut by 6 bases and J by 10 bases, with 16 bases left in between. The CDR3 runs to 13 residues. CDR1 and CDR2 (germline): SNHLY, FYNNEI.

This clone was picked up one time. The CDR3, as DNA: TGTGCCAGCAGCGACAGGACCAATTACAATGAGCAGTTCTTC. The encoded protein is CASSDRTNYNEQFF. V usage is TRBV9 and J usage is TRBJ2-1, with TRBD1 as a possible D gene (5 bases). CDR1 and CDR2 (germline): SGDLS, YYNGEE. Trimming pared 3 bases from V and 4 bases from J, leaving 11 bases between. The CDR3 has 14 residues.

This chain links TRBV7-8 with TRBJ1-4; D unclear. This CDR3 has 14 residues. Trimming removed 4 bases at V and 4 bases at J, with 10 bases between. CDR1 is SGHVS, CDR2 FQNEAQ, per germline. The CDR3 reads CASSSRDGNEKLFF. The CDR3, as DNA: TGTGCCAGCAGCTCCCGTGATGGTAATGAAAAACTGTTTTTT.

This chain joins TRBV19 and TRBJ1-4; 7 bases match TRBD1. The CDR3 length is 14 residues. The V gene's germline CDR1 is LNHDA and CDR2 SQIVND (reference sequence). V lost 10 bases to trimming and J lost 0 bases; unmatched junction nucleotides: 5. The CDR3, as DNA: TGTGCCACCCGGGGACAGCCAACTAATGAAAAACTGTTTTTT. Translating gives CATRGQPTNEKLFF.

V is TRBV4-1 and J is TRBJ2-1; tentative D call: TRBD2 (5 bases). Germline V CDR1 and CDR2: MGHRA, YSYEKL. V was trimmed by 1 base and J by 8 bases, leaving 15 bases between them. The CDR3 runs 15 residues. The CDR3 DNA reads as TGCGCCAGCAGCCAAGCTCGGAGGTTTAGGGATGAGCAGTTCTTC. Its protein product is CASSQARRFRDEQFF.

As for this clone: Other DNA sequences from this sample encode an identical CDR3 as well. CDR3 region: CASRDSNQPQHF. The CDR3 DNA follows: TGTGCCAGCCGGGATAGCAATCAGCCCCAGCATTTT. The chain is built from TRBV6-1 and TRBJ1-5, with unresolved D. The CDR3 contains 12 residues. Germline V gene sequence: CDR1 MNHNS, CDR2 SASEGT. V was cut by 8 bases and J by 0 bases, with 5 bases left in between.

This clone has only a few counts. The CDR3 protein is CAWSVWAGGTSDTQYF. The DNA of the CDR3 is TGTGCCTGGAGTGTATGGGCAGGGGGGACGTCTGATACGCAGTATTTT. This chain links TRBV30 with TRBJ2-3; possible D gene TRBD1, 7 bases. The CDR3 extends over 16 amino acids. V dropped 0 bases and J dropped 6 bases, with 19 bases sitting between them. Germline V gene data show CDR1 as GTSNPN and CDR2 as SVGIG (reference sequence). The whole variable domain, remainder taken from reference TRBV30 and TRBJ2-3, is SQTIHQWPATLVQPVGSPLSLECTVEGTSNPNLYWYRQAAGRGLQLLFYSVGIGQISSEVPQNLSASRPQDRQFILSSKKLLLSDSGFYLCAWSVWAGGTSDTQYFGPGTRLTVL.

The V call is TRBV5-1, the J call TRBJ2-3; D ambiguous. The CDR3 totals 12 residues. Germline V gene data show CDR1 as SGHRS and CDR2 as YFSETQ. Trimming removed 4 bases at V and 0 bases at J, with 3 bases between. The CDR3 coding sequence is TGCGCCAGCAGCATTAGCACAGATACGCAGTATTTT. This codes for CASSISTDTQYF.

The chain recombines TRBV6-1 with TRBJ1-1; D not certain. This CDR3 spans 15 amino acids. Trimming shortened V by 2 bases and J by 0 bases, and 10 bases separated the two germline ends. Germline values: CDR1 MNHNS, CDR2 SASEGT. CDR3 protein: CASSEIFRLNTEAFF. CDR3 DNA: TGTGCCAGCAGTGAAATATTCAGGCTGAACACTGAAGCTTTCTTT.

The rearrangement uses TRBV10-3 and TRBJ2-7; D remains ambiguous. Germline CDR1 and CDR2: ENHRY and SYGVKD. V lost 3 bases and J lost 6, with 9 bases in between. This CDR3 spans 12 amino acids. The CDR3 protein is CAISENPPEQYF. CDR3 sequence (DNA): TGTGCCATCAGTGAAAACCCTCCCGAGCAGTACTTC.